The clone carrying this T cell receptor (beta chain) turned up a few times. Its antigen is unknown. TCRdb reanalysed the reads using MiXCR and keeps one entry per CDR3 protein. Among approximately 630,000 distinct CDR3 sequences listed, 24% were seen once. The sample originates from a study of T cell repertoires in cytomegalovirus infection. This CDR3 comprises 12 residues. Germline CDR1 and CDR2: MGHRA and YSYEKL. Trimming removed 0 bases at V and 9 bases at J, with 6 bases between. Overall study results and limits: Ex vivo, HLA-C-restricted CMV-specific TCR beta clonotypes prevailed over the rest of the response. The cumulative frequency of public TCR beta families identified carriers of CMV plus the relevant HLA.

The gene calls are TRBV4-1 and TRBJ2-1; unclear D gene. This receptor was obtained from a human donor in good health (CMV status not recorded). Some clones in this sample may be carry-over from other donors' samples. Material for sequencing was CD8+ T cells from PBMCs. The CDR3 loop is CASSQEIGEQFF. The CDR3 DNA reads TGCGCCAGCAGCCAAGAAATCGGTGAGCAGTTCTTC.